A selection of T cell receptor beta chains follows, all from one sample in a study of type 1 regulatory T cells. TCRdb called the reads again in MiXCR, with one record for every CDR3 protein. The sample holds more than 60,000 distinct CDR3 sequences, less than 65% seen once. These receptors have no known antigen. Source material: cultured non-Tr1 T cells, either the whole culture or a sorted T cell fraction (not recorded which). The receptors here all came from a human donor in good health. Both conserved end residues are part of each CDR3. Fields, in order: D gene, V gene, clone size, J gene, CDR3 DNA, CDR3 protein. The D gene is left open where the match is weak. Clone size is not always given. Where it is, it says once, few, many or a class for expanded clones.

NA	TRBV20-1	NA	TRBJ2-5	TGCAGTGCTAGATCAGGGGGGAGCGGCGAGACCCAGTACTTC	CSARSGGSGETQYF
NA	TRBV28	once	TRBJ1-5	TGTGCCAGCAGTTGGCGTTATAGCAATCAGCCCCAGCATTTT	CASSWRYSNQPQHF
NA	TRBV27	once	TRBJ2-2	TGTGTCAGCAGTTTATTCTCCACCGGGGAGCTGTTTTTT	CVSSLFSTGELFF
TRBD2	TRBV5-1	NA	TRBJ2-2	TGCGCCAGCAGAACAGGTCTGAGCGGGAGGAACACCGGGGAGCTGTTTTTT	CASRTGLSGRNTGELFF
NA	TRBV11-2	few	TRBJ1-4	TGTGCCAGCAGCTCCATTCAACCGGGACTACGCGAAAAACTGTTTTTT	CASSSIQPGLREKLFF
NA	TRBV14	NA	TRBJ2-5	TGTGCCAGCAGCCAAGATAGGAAGACCCAGTACTTC	CASSQDRKTQYF
NA	TRBV12-3/TRBV12-4	NA	TRBJ2-7	TGTGCCAGCAGCCCGGACGGGGGCATGACGTACGAGCAGTACTTC	CASSPDGGMTYEQYF
NA	TRBV19	NA	TRBJ2-5	TGTGCCAGGGTTCAGGCTGAGACCCAGTACTTC	CARVQAETQYF
TRBD1	TRBV5-1	NA	TRBJ2-2	TGCGCCAGCAGCTCCGGACAGGGGGCACGGGAGCTGTTTTTT	CASSSGQGARELFF
NA	TRBV14	NA	TRBJ2-7	TGTGCCAGCAGCCAAGTAGTTAGTCACGAGCAGTACTTC	CASSQVVSHEQYF
TRBD1	TRBV9	NA	TRBJ2-7	TGTGCCAGCAGCCCCAGTCCAGGGGGCGGCGAGCAGTACTTC	CASSPSPGGGEQYF
TRBD1	TRBV20-1	NA	TRBJ1-4	TGCAGTGGTAGGCGGCCAGGGGGGAATGAAAAACTGTTTTTT	CSGRRPGGNEKLFF
TRBD1	TRBV5-1	NA	TRBJ2-7	TGCGCCAGCAGCTTAAGGGGACAGGGGGTGAGGGAGCAGTACTTC	CASSLRGQGVREQYF
NA	TRBV19	NA	TRBJ2-2	TGTGCCAGTAGCAAAACAGGGGGAGGGATCACCGGGGAGCTGTTTTTT	CASSKTGGGITGELFF
TRBD1	TRBV12-3/TRBV12-4	NA	TRBJ2-1	TGTGCCAGCAGACGCGGGACAGGGGGGCCCAATGAGCAGTTCTTC	CASRRGTGGPNEQFF
NA	TRBV5-1	NA	TRBJ2-1	TGCGCCAGCAGCTTGGGAGCCCCTAAGACGCAGTTCTTC	CASSLGAPKTQFF
TRBD2	TRBV9	NA	TRBJ2-5	TGTGCCAGCAGCTTAGCGGGAGGGCCGAAGGAGACCCAGTACTTC	CASSLAGGPKETQYF
TRBD1	TRBV10-3	few	TRBJ2-7	TGTGCCATCAGGCAAGGACAGGCTGCCTACGAGCAGTACTTC	CAIRQGQAAYEQYF
NA	TRBV6-1	few	TRBJ2-7	TGTGCCAGTGAGGTTGTCCGGACTGGGAGCTCCTACGAGCAGTACTTC	CASEVVRTGSSYEQYF
NA	TRBV11-2	few	TRBJ2-7	TGTGCCAGCAGCCCTAAAGGGGGACTCCGTATGACCCCCTACGAGCAGTACTTC	CASSPKGGLRMTPYEQYF
TRBD2	TRBV24-1	once	TRBJ2-3	TGTGCCACCAGTGATCGACTAGCGGGCTACACAGATACGCAGTATTTT	CATSDRLAGYTDTQYF
NA	TRBV6-5	few	TRBJ2-2	TGTGCCAGCATGGCAGCGGCAGGGGCTTTTATCCGTGGCACCGGGGAGCTGTTTTTT	CASMAAAGAFIRGTGELFF
NA	TRBV25-1	NA	TRBJ2-1	TGTGCCAGCGGCCGGGACGGATACTACAATGAGCAGTTCTTC	CASGRDGYYNEQFF